This T cell receptor (beta chain) was retrieved from a study of cytomegalovirus exposure and HLA in healthy donors. Comment on this clone: Its cognate antigen is unknown.

Points from the study as a whole: 164 TCR beta chains were listed as cytomegalovirus-associated.

Generated by immunoSEQ multiplex PCR, the TCRdb table keeps only in-frame clones and is missing some. The table has 150,000 to 200,000 clones, approximately 86% seen once; the top ten hold roughly 2.6%. The CDR3 runs 13 residues. Per the germline V gene, CDR1 is SGHNT and CDR2 is YYREEE (reference sequence). Deletions cut 2 bases from V and 1 base from J, with 6 bases between. The TCR originated in a man between 18 and 29 years old in good health and CMV-seropositive. The sample consisted of PBMCs. The chain joins TRBV5-4 to TRBJ2-5; D is unresolved. The CDR3 DNA is TGTGCCAGCAGCTTTGCAGGCCAAGAGACCCAGTACTTC. This sequence encodes CASSFAGQETQYF.